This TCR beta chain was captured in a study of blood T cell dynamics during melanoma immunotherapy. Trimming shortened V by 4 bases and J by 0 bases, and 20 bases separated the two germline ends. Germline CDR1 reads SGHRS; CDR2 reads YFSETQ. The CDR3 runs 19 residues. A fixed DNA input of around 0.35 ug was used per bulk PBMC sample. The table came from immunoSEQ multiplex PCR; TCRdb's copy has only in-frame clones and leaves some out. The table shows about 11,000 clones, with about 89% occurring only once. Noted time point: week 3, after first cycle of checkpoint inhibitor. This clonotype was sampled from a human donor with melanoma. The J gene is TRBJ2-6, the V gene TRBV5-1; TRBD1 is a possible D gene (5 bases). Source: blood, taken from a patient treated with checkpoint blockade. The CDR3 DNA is TGCGCCAGCAGCCAGGACACGTATTCCTACAACTCTGGGGCCAACGTCCTGACTTTC. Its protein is CASSQDTYSYNSGANVLTF.